What follows are 4 T cell receptor beta chains derived from one specimen sequenced in a study of neurological immune-mediated disorders. TCRdb passed the 5' RACE reads through MiXCR, listing each CDR3 protein once. Here the sample spans around 83,000 distinct CDR3 sequences, 13% to 15% being singletons. What was sequenced was PBMCs. All receptors derive from a woman aged 45-65 years in good health.

There are a few counts of this clonotype. This chain connects TRBV7-6 to TRBJ2-7; no reliable D call. Germline lookup yields CDR1 SGHVS and CDR2 FNYEAQ. V was cut by 1 base and J by 7 bases, with 8 bases left in between. The CDR3 runs to 12 residues. CDR3 coding DNA: TGTGCCAGCAGCTTAGGGGATCGAGAGCAGTACTTC. Amino acids: CASSLGDREQYF. Variable domain in full (rest from reference TRBV7-6 and TRBJ2-7): GAGVSQSPRYKVTKRGQDVALRCDPISGHVSLYWYRQALGQGPEFLTYFNYEAQQDKSGLPNDRFSAERPEGSISTLTIQRTEQRDSAMYRCASSLGDREQYFGPGTRLTVT.

This clonotype was seen only a few times. The gene calls are TRBV28 and TRBJ1-4; tentative D call: TRBD1 (5 bases). Germline values: CDR1 MDHEN, CDR2 SYDVKM. The length of the CDR3 is 14 residues. V shed 5 bases and J shed 2 bases, with 9 bases lying between them. CDR3 DNA sequence: TGTGCCAGCAGTGACGGGACGACTAATGAAAAACTGTTTTTT. Translating gives CASSDGTTNEKLFF.

This clonotype was observed at least ten times. The chain's CDR3 is CASSSSSGSYEQYF. CDR3 in DNA: TGCGCCAGCAGCTCATCTAGCGGGAGCTACGAGCAGTACTTC. This chain links TRBV5-1 with TRBJ2-7, with 10 bases fitting TRBD2. Germline V gene lookup returns CDR1 SGHRS and CDR2 YFSETQ. V dropped 3 bases and J dropped 3; count of bases not matched to a gene: 3. This CDR3 contains 14 residues.

Of note for this clonotype: This could be a read error, since a much larger clone is one nucleotide away. This chain links TRBV29-1 with TRBJ2-7; 7 nucleotides agree with TRBD1. The CDR3 totals 14 residues. From germline, CDR1 is SQVTM and CDR2 ANQGSEA. As DNA, the CDR3 is TGCAGCGTTATACGACAGGGCAGCTCCGACGAGCAGTACTTC. It is translated as CSVIRQGSSDEQYF.